The subject of this entry is one T cell receptor (beta chain). Its antigen remains unknown. The data belong to a study of CD4 T cells in relation to SARS-CoV-2 and coronaviruses. CDR3 length: 11 residues. From germline, CDR1 is DFQATT and CDR2 SNEGSKA (reference sequence). V lost 3 bases and J lost 5, with 7 bases in between. CD4+ T cells from unexposed donors were obtained before the COVID-19 pandemic (2011-2018). Isolation of CD4+ T cells took place after nine to ten days in culture. As cell numbers allowed, unexposed-donor CD4+ T cells faced SARS-CoV-2 S/N and four cold-coronavirus spikes. Notes on the study in general: In roughly 65% of donors, memory CD4+ clonotypes crossrecognized SARS-CoV-2 and at least one common cold coronavirus spike.

TCRdb keeps only in-frame clones here, not all; method: immunoSEQ multiplex PCR. The table has around 11,000 clones, approximately 82% seen once. Sequenced input: CD4+ T cells from PBMCs, cultured in vitro. The origin of this receptor is a human donor in good health. This rearrangement joins TRBV20-1 to TRBJ1-1, with D hard to call. CDR3 sequence: CSARLWTEAFF. The CDR3 coding sequence is TGCAGTGCTAGGTTGTGGACTGAAGCTTTCTTT.